Following are 14 T cell receptor beta chains from one sample sequenced in a study of OX40 agonist ivuxolimab in advanced cancers. Some clones are missing from TCRdb's copy, which holds only in-frame ones; the method was immunoSEQ multiplex PCR. This sample yields fewer than 65,000 clones, of which more than 75% are seen a single time; 1.1% belongs to the top ten. Sequencing was performed on CD4+ or CD8+ T cells sorted from blood, taken in a trial of the OX40 agonist ivuxolimab. These receptors came from an adult with an advanced solid tumor such as melanoma, head and neck, liver or kidney cancer.

The chain is built from TRBV18 and TRBJ2-3; D is unclear. The germline V gene encodes CDR1 KGHSH and CDR2 LQKENI. The CDR3 extends over 13 amino acids. With 3 bases removed from V and 3 bases from J, the gap between germline ends came to 7 bases. The CDR3 nucleotides read TGTGCCAGCTCACCGTACCAGACAGATACGCAGTATTTT. Its translation: CASSPYQTDTQYF.

The rearrangement uses TRBV30 and TRBJ1-4, with D uncertain. The CDR3 is 13 amino acids. Trimming removed 4 bases at V and 10 bases at J, with 16 bases between. CDR1 is GTSNPN and CDR2 is SVGIG in the germline V gene (reference sequence). CDR3 sequence reads: CAWKPGTIGKLFF. The CDR3 nucleotides read TGTGCCTGGAAGCCAGGAACCATCGGAAAACTGTTTTTT.

This clone was seen more than once but under ten times. CDR3 DNA sequence: TGTGCCAGTAGTTCCATACTAGACAGCTTCTACGAGCAGTACTTC. Amino acid sequence: CASSSILDSFYEQYF. V and J are TRBV19 and TRBJ2-7, with D perhaps TRBD1 or TRBD2 (5 bases each). CDR3 length equals 15 residues. Germline lookup yields CDR1 LNHDA and CDR2 SQIVND (reference sequence). The ends were cut back, 5 bases at V and 3 bases at J, with 17 bases in the middle.

This CDR3 reads CASSEEGTGELFF. CDR3 nucleotides: TGTGCCAGCAGTGAAGAGGGTACCGGGGAGCTGTTTTTT. The chain combines TRBV6-5 with TRBJ2-2; D may be TRBD2 (5 bases). CDR3 length equals 13 residues. CDR1 is MNHEY and CDR2 is SVGAGI in the germline V gene. The ends were cut back, 5 bases at V and 5 bases at J, with 9 bases in the middle.

The chain links TRBV7-2 to TRBJ1-3; D is perhaps TRBD1 (5 bases). Germline V CDR1 and CDR2: SGHTA, FQGNSA. The CDR3 covers 15 residues. The V and J ends lost 7 bases and 4 bases respectively, with 17 bases between them. Here the CDR3 reads CASTQVGGTGNTIYF. The CDR3 DNA follows: TGTGCCAGCACCCAAGTCGGAGGGACGGGAAACACCATATATTTT.

This chain joins TRBV18 and TRBJ2-5; 9 bases line up with TRBD2. The J call may not be correct, given that the DNA end is closer to TRBJ2-7. This CDR3 region has 14 residues. Germline CDR1 is KGHSH and CDR2 is LQKENI. The DNA for the CDR3 is TGTGCCAGCTCCCTCACCACTAGCGGGTACGAGCAGTACTTC. This codes for CASSLTTSGYEQYF.

The chain carries TRBV29-1 and TRBJ1-2; D gene unclear. The CDR3 runs 14 residues. The V end lost 4 bases, the J end lost 0 bases, and 12 bases lay between the germline ends. The germline V gene has CDR1 SQVTM and CDR2 ANQGSEA. CDR3 DNA sequence: TGCAGCGTTGGGGCAGACGGGACTAACTATGGCTACACCTTC. This encodes CSVGADGTNYGYTF.

Here the CDR3 reads CSVGPDTQYF. The CDR3 bases are TGCAGCGTGGGTCCAGATACGCAGTATTTT. The gene calls are TRBV29-1 and TRBJ2-3; no reliable D call. With 6 bases removed from V and 4 bases from J, the gap between germline ends came to 5 bases. CDR1 and CDR2 (germline): SQVTM, ANQGSEA. The CDR3 length is 10 residues.

The chain combines TRBV4-1 with TRBJ2-6; D might be TRBD2 (5 bases). V was shortened by 1 base and J by 4 bases, with 26 bases between the two germline ends. The CDR3 has 21 amino acids. Germline assignment: CDR1 MGHRA and CDR2 YSYEKL. CDR3 nucleotides: TGCGCCAGCAGCCAAGGGAGGATAGCCCCCACGAGGCGTGGAGGGGCCAACGTCCTGACTTTC. Its protein is CASSQGRIAPTRRGGANVLTF.

The chain carries TRBV2 and TRBJ2-4; TRBD1 aligns across 7 bases. Looked up from germline, CDR1 is SNHLY and CDR2 is FYNNEI. Germline trimming cut 5 bases from V and 8 bases from J; bases unmatched to any gene: 9. This CDR3 has 14 residues. As DNA, the CDR3 is TGTGCCAGCAGTCCCGGGACAGTGCAGTACATTCAGTACTTC. It is translated as CASSPGTVQYIQYF.

This clone is labeled as medium-sized. The chain has TRBV11-2 and TRBJ2-7; D remains unclear. This CDR3 is 14 amino acids long. Germline V gene data show CDR1 as SGHAT and CDR2 as FQNNGV. V shed 5 bases and J shed 3 bases, with 14 bases lying between them. This CDR3 reads CASSKGTRLYEQYF. In DNA, the CDR3 is TGTGCCAGCAGCAAGGGAACGAGGCTCTACGAGCAGTACTTC.

The chain employs TRBV27 and TRBJ1-1; 10 positions match TRBD1. This CDR3 is built from 14 residues. V shed 3 bases and J 6 bases; nucleotides not matched to a gene: 4. Germline values: CDR1 MNHEY, CDR2 SMNVEV (reference sequence). CDR3 region: CASSLTGGKAEAFF. The CDR3 DNA is TGTGCCAGCAGTTTGACAGGGGGCAAGGCTGAAGCTTTCTTT.

The genes are TRBV10-3 and TRBJ2-7; weak D call: TRBD2 (5 bases). Trimming pared 6 bases from V and 4 bases from J, leaving 16 bases between. Germline V CDR1 and CDR2: ENHRY, SYGVKD. This CDR3 comprises 14 residues. CDR3 DNA: TGTGCCATCAGCCCCGGACGGGAAGGGTACGAGCAGTACTTC. Translating gives CAISPGREGYEQYF.

CDR3 in amino acids: CASSFSTYNEQFF. The CDR3 DNA sequence: TGTGCCAGCAGCTTTTCGACCTACAATGAGCAGTTCTTC. The chain carries TRBV11-2 and TRBJ2-1; D gene ambiguous. Germline CDR1 SGHAT, CDR2 FQNNGV. The CDR3 is made up of 13 amino acids. Between the trimmed V and J ends, which lost 3 bases and 2 bases, there was a span of 5 bases.